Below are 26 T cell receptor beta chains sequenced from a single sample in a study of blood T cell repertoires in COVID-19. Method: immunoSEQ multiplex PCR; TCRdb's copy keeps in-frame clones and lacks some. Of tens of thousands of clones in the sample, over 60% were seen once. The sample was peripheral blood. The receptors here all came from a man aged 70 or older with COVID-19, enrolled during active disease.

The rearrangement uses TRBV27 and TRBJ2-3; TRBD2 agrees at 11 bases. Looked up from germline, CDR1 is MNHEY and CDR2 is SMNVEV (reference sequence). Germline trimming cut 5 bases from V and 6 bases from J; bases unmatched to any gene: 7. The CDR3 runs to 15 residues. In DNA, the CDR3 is TGTGCCAGCAGTCTTAGCGGGAGGGCATCTGATACGCAGTATTTT. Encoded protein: CASSLSGRASDTQYF.

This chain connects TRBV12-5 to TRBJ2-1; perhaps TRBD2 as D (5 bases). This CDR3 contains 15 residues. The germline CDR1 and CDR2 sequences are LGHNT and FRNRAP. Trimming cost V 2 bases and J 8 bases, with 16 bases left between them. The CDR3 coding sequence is TGTGCTAGTGGTTTGCTGAAGGACGGGGATCATGAGCAGTTCTTC. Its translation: CASGLLKDGDHEQFF.

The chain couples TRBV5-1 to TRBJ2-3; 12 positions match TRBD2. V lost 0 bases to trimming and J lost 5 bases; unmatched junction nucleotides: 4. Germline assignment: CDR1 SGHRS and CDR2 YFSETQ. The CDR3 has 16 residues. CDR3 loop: CASSLGGLAGIDTQYF. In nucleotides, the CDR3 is TGCGCCAGCAGCTTGGGTGGACTAGCGGGAATAGATACGCAGTATTTT. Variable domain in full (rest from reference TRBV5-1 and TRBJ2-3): KAGVTQTPRYLIKTRGQQVTLSCSPISGHRSVSWYQQTPGQGLQFLFEYFSETQRNKGNFPGRFSGRQFSNSRSEMNVSTLELGDSALYLCASSLGGLAGIDTQYFGPGTRLTVL.

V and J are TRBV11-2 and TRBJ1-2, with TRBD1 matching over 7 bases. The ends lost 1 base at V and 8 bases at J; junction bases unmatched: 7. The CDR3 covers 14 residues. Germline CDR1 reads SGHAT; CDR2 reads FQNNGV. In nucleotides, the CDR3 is TGTGCCAGCAGCTTAGTGGGGACAGTCGTCGGCTACACCTTC. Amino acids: CASSLVGTVVGYTF.

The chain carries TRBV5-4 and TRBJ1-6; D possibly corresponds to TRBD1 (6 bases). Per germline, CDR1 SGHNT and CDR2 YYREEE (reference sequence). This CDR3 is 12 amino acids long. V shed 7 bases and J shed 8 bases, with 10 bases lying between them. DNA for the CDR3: TGTGCCAGCGGGGCAGGGGATTCACCCCTCCACTTT. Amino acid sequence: CASGAGDSPLHF.

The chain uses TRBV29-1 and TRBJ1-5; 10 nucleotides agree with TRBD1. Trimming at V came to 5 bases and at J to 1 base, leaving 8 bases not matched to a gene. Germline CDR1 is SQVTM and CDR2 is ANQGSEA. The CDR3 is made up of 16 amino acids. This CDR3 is CSVSTGGEESNQPQHF. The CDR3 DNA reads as TGCAGCGTTTCGACAGGGGGCGAGGAGAGCAATCAGCCCCAGCATTTT.

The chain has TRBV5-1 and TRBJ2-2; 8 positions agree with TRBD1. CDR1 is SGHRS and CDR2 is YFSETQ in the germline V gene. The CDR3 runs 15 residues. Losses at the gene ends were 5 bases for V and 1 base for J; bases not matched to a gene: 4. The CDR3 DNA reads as TGCGCCAGCAGACCCGGGACAGGGAACACCGGGGAGCTGTTTTTT. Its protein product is CASRPGTGNTGELFF.

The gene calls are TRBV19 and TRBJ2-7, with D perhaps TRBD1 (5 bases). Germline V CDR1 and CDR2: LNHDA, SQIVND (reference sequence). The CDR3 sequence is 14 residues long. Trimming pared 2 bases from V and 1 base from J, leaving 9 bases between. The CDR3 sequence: CASSIQGWSYEQYF. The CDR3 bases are TGTGCCAGTAGTATACAGGGATGGTCCTACGAGCAGTACTTC. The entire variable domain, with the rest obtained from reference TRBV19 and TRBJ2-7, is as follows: DGGITQSPKYLFRKEGQNVTLSCEQNLNHDAMYWYRQDPGQGLRLIYYSQIVNDFQKGDIAEGYSVSREKKESFPLTVTSAQKNPTAFYLCASSIQGWSYEQYFGPGTRLTVT.

This chain's CDR3 is CASSFPYNEQFF. CDR3 nucleotides: TGTGCCAGTAGTTTCCCATACAATGAGCAGTTCTTC. The chain joins TRBV19 to TRBJ2-1; unclear D gene. CDR3 length equals 12 residues. The germline gives CDR1 LNHDA, CDR2 SQIVND (reference sequence). The germline V and J ends were trimmed by 5 bases and 4 bases, with 6 bases remaining between them.

The CDR3 region has the DNA TGTGCCAGCAGCCCGGAGGGCCCCCCGTTCGGTTCACCCCTCCACTTT. Translated, it gives CASSPEGPPFGSPLHF. The chain employs TRBV6-6 and TRBJ1-6; D gene ambiguous. The CDR3 is 16 amino acids. The germline gives CDR1 MNHNY, CDR2 SVGAGI (reference sequence). The ends were cut back, 6 bases at V and 9 bases at J, with 21 bases in the middle.

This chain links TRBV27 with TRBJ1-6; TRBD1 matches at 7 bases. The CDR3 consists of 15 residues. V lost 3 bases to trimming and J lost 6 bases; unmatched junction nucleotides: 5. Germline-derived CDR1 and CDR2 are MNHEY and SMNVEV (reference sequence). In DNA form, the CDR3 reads TGTGCCAGCAGTTTCGTACAGGGGACTAATTCACCCCTCCACTTT. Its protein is CASSFVQGTNSPLHF.

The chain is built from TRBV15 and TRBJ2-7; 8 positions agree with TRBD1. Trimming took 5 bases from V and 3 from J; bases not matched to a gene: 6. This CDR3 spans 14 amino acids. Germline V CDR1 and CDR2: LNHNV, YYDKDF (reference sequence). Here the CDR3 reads CATSLDRVLYEQYF. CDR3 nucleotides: TGTGCCACCAGCCTGGACAGGGTCCTCTACGAGCAGTACTTC.

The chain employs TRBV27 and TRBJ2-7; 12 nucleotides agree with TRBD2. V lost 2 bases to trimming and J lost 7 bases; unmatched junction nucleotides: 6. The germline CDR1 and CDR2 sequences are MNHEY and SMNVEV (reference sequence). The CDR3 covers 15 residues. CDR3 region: CASSLRLAGAREQYF. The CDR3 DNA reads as TGTGCCAGCAGTTTACGACTAGCGGGAGCTCGGGAGCAGTACTTC.

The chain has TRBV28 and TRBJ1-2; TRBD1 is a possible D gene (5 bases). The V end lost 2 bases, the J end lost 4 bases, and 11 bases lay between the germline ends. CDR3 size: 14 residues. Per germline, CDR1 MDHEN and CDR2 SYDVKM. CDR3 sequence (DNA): TGTGCCAGCAGTTTAGAGCCAGGGATCTATGGCTACACCTTC. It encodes CASSLEPGIYGYTF.

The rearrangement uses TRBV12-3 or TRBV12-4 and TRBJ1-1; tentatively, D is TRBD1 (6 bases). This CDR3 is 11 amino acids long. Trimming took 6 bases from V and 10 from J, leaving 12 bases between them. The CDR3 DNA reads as TGTGCCAGCAGCTACAGGGATCTAGCTTTCTTT. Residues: CASSYRDLAFF.

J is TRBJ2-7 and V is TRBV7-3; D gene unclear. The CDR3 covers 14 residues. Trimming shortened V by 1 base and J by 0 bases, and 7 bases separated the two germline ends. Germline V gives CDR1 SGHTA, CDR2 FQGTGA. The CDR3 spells CASSLMASSYEQYF. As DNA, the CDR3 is TGTGCCAGCAGCTTAATGGCCAGCTCCTACGAGCAGTACTTC.

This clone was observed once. This CDR3 is CAISGTSGGTYNEQFF. CDR3 in DNA: TGTGCCATCAGTGGGACTAGCGGGGGTACCTACAATGAGCAGTTCTTC. The rearrangement uses TRBV10-3 and TRBJ2-1; 13 nucleotides match TRBD2. V lost 4 bases, J lost 2 bases, and 2 bases stayed unmatched. This CDR3 is 16 amino acids long. The germline V gene has CDR1 ENHRY and CDR2 SYGVKD.

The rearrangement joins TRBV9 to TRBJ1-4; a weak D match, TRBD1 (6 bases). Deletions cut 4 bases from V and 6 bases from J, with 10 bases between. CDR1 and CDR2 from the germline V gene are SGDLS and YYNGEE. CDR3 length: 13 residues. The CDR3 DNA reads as TGTGCCAGCAGCCGGGGGGCGGATGAAAAACTGTTTTTT. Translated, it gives CASSRGADEKLFF.

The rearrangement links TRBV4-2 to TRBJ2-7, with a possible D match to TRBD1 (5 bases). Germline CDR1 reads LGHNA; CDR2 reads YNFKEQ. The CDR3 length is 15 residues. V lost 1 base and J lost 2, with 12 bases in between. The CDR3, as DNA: TGTGCCAGCAGCCAAGTAGGGGCGGACCCCTACGAGCAGTACTTC. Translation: CASSQVGADPYEQYF.

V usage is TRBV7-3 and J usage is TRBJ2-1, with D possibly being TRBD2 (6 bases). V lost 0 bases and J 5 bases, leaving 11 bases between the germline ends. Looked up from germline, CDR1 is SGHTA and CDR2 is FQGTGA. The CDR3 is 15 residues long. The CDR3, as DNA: TGTGCCAGCAGCTTAACGGGGGGATTTCACAATGAGCAGTTCTTC. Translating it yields CASSLTGGFHNEQFF.

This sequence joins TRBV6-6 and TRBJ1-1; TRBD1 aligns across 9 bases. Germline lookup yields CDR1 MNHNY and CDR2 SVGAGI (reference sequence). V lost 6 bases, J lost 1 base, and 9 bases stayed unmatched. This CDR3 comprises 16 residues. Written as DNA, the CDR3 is TGTGCCAGCAGATCAACCAAACAGGGGGCGAACACTGAAGCTTTCTTT. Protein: CASRSTKQGANTEAFF.

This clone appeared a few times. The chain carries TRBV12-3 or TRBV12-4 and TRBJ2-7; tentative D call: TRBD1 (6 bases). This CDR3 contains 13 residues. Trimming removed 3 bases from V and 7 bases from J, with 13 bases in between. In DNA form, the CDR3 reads TGTGCCAGCAGTTTCGCGTCAGGGGATGAGCAGTACTTC. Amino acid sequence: CASSFASGDEQYF.

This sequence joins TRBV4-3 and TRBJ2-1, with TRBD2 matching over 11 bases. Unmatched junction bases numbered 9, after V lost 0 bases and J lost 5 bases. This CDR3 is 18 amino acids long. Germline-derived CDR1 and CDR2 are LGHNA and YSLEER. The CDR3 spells CASSQDLLAGGTNNEQFF. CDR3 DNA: TGCGCCAGCAGCCAAGATCTGCTAGCGGGGGGTACAAACAATGAGCAGTTCTTC.

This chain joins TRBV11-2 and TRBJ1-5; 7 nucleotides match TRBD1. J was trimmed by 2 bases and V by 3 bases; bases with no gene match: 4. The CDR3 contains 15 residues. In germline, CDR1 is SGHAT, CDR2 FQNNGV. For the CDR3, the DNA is TGTGCCAGCAGCTTCGGCAGGGGGGGCAATCAGCCCCAGCATTTT. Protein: CASSFGRGGNQPQHF. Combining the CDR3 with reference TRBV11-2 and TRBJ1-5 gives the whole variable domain EAGVAQSPRYKIIEKRQSVAFWCNPISGHATLYWYQQILGQGPKLLIQFQNNGVVDDSQLPKDRFSAERLKGVDSTLKIQPAKLEDSAVYLCASSFGRGGNQPQHFGDGTRLSIL.

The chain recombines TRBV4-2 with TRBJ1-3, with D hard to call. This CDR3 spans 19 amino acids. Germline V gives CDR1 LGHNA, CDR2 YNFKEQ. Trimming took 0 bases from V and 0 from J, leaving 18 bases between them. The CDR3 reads CASSQDGTSARSSGNTIYF. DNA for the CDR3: TGTGCCAGCAGCCAAGATGGCACGTCCGCTAGGAGCTCTGGAAACACCATATATTTT.

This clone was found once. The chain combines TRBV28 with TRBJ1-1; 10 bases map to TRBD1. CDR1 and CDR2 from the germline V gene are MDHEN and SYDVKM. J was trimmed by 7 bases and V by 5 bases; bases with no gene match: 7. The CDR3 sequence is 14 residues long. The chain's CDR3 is CASSETGGSVEAFF. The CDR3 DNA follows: TGTGCCAGCAGTGAGACAGGGGGCTCGGTTGAAGCTTTCTTT.